The following is a TCR beta chain sequence with its context. Trimming took 1 base from V and 4 from J, leaving 4 bases between them. CDR3 length: 12 amino acids. Germline CDR1 LGHNA, CDR2 YNFKEQ. Here immunoSEQ multiplex PCR was the method, and the copy in TCRdb shows in-frame clones only, minus some. The table has a few hundred thousand clones, approximately 91% seen once. The sample belongs to a study of blood T cell repertoires in COVID-19. As for the study in general: PBMCs, B-cell-depleted T cells, or T cells provided the cDNA or gDNA that made up the material.

Sequenced sample: peripheral blood. This TCR came from a woman aged 40 to 50 who had recovered from COVID-19. The rearrangement uses TRBV4-2 and TRBJ1-2; D is unclear. The CDR3 DNA follows: TGTGCCAGCAGCCAAGCGGGCTATGGCTACACCTTC. It codes for CASSQAGYGYTF.